These 12 T cell receptor beta chains originate from one sample sequenced in a study of breast tumors, draining lymph nodes, adjacent tissues. Breast cancer patients provided tissue from their axillary draining lymph nodes. TCRdb redid the calling of the multiplex PCR reads with MiXCR, one entry per CDR3 protein. The sample has 200,000 or so distinct CDR3 sequences, roughly 31% seen once. The sample consisted of axillary lymph node tissue. The receptors were gathered from a female donor with breast cancer. Some clones in this sample may be carry-over from other donors' samples.

This clonotype was counted only a few times. This could be a read error, since a much larger clone is one nucleotide away. The chain links TRBV20-1 to TRBJ2-7; TRBD1 might be the D (8 bases). Germline CDR1 and CDR2: DFQATT and SNEGSKA (reference sequence). The CDR3 contains 11 residues. The CDR3 DNA reads TGCAGTGCCCGCAGGGGGCGGGAGCAGTCCTTC. Translation gives CSARRGREQSF.

About this clonotype: A much larger clone lies a single base off, so this may be a read error. The rearrangement joins TRBV9 to TRBJ2-2; a possible D gene is TRBD2 (5 bases). Germline CDR1 reads SGDLS; CDR2 reads YYNGEE. This CDR3 is 15 amino acids long. The CDR3 here is CASSVAGRTTGEPFF. Here the CDR3 DNA reads TGTGCCAGCAGCGTAGCAGGACGGACCACCGGGGAGCCGTTTTTT. The complete variable domain, with remaining parts taken from reference TRBV9 and TRBJ2-2, reads DSGVTQTPKHLITATGQRVTLRCSPRSGDLSVYWYQQSLDQGLQFLIQYYNGEERAKGNILERFSAQQFPDLHSELNLSSLELGDSALYFCASSVAGRTTGEPFFGEGSRLTVL.

In its sample, this clonotype was seen many times. V gene TRBV7-9 combines with J gene TRBJ1-5; tentatively, D is TRBD1 (5 bases). CDR3 size: 15 residues. Germline values: CDR1 SEHNR, CDR2 FQNEAQ (reference sequence). Trimming stripped 2 bases from V and 3 bases from J, with 11 bases between. CDR3 residues: CASSLWQGDNQPQHF. CDR3 bases: TGTGCCAGCAGCTTATGGCAGGGCGACAATCAGCCCCAGCATTTT.

J is TRBJ1-1 and V is TRBV5-1; D remains unclear. The V gene lost 2 bases and the J gene lost 4 bases, with 9 bases spanning the gap. Germline CDR1 SGHRS, CDR2 YFSETQ. This CDR3 is 13 amino acids long. The CDR3 DNA reads TGCGCCAGCAGCTTTTCTCGGGGCACTGAAGCTTTCTTT. Encoded protein: CASSFSRGTEAFF.

The J gene is TRBJ2-7, the V gene TRBV27; D perhaps matches TRBD1 (5 bases). Germline lookup yields CDR1 MNHEY and CDR2 SMNVEV (reference sequence). The CDR3 runs to 14 residues. Trimming removed 3 bases at V and 7 bases at J, with 16 bases between. The CDR3 protein is CASSFGAPPYEQYF. Written as DNA, the CDR3 is TGTGCCAGCAGTTTTGGGGCTCCTCCATATGAGCAGTACTTC.

This clonotype showed up many times. The chain couples TRBV7-2 to TRBJ1-2, with a possible D match to TRBD1 (6 bases). CDR1 is SGHTA, CDR2 FQGNSA, per germline. Trimming removed 2 bases at V and 4 bases at J, with 17 bases between. This CDR3 has 16 amino acids. The CDR3 loop is CASSLMGGTGTYGYTF. The CDR3 DNA is TGTGCCAGCAGCTTAATGGGAGGTACAGGGACCTATGGCTACACCTTC.

This clonotype was found many times. CDR3 bases: TGCGCCAGCAGCCAAGATAACGGCAGGGGCGGGTGGGAAAAACTGTTTTTT. Encoded protein: CASSQDNGRGGWEKLFF. This rearrangement joins TRBV4-1 to TRBJ1-4; tentative D call: TRBD1 (6 bases). The CDR3 totals 17 residues. V lost 0 bases and J lost 8, with 19 bases in between. Germline V gives CDR1 MGHRA, CDR2 YSYEKL.

This clonotype was counted at least ten times. The DNA for the CDR3 is TGTGCCAGCAGCCAAGAAGGGTCTCTCTTTATCTCCGGAAACACCATATATTTT. It yields the protein CASSQEGSLFISGNTIYF. The chain uses TRBV14 and TRBJ1-3, with no clear D. Trimming cost V 0 bases and J 4 bases, with 19 bases left between them. CDR1 SGHDN and CDR2 FVKESK come from the germline V gene. The length of the CDR3 is 18 residues.

Comments on this clonotype: A read error may produce the germline difference seen at one junction end. The chain combines TRBV6-5 with TRBJ2-3; D remains ambiguous. Looked up from germline, CDR1 is MNHEY and CDR2 is SVGAGI. The CDR3 is 18 residues long. The CDR3 DNA follows: TGTGCCAGCAGTCACTCGAAATTTGGTTGGAGTAGCACAGATACGCAGTATTTT. This encodes CASSHSKFGWSSTDTQYF.

This clonotype was counted at least ten times. This rearrangement joins TRBV25-1 to TRBJ2-5, with D unclear. Germline loops: CDR1 MGHDK, CDR2 SYGVNS. The V and J ends lost 1 base and 3 bases respectively, with 9 bases between them. The length of the CDR3 is 14 residues. The chain's CDR3 is CASSESDGKETQYF. Here the CDR3 DNA reads TGTGCCAGCAGTGAATCTGACGGTAAAGAGACCCAGTACTTC.

Notes on this clonotype: A much larger clonotype is one base distant, so this may be a read error. The genes are TRBV9 and TRBJ1-5; unclear D gene. The CDR3 is 14 residues long. Germline CDR1 is SGDLS and CDR2 is YYNGEE. V gave up 4 bases and J gave up 5 bases, with 13 bases separating them. The CDR3 region is CASSRGGHDQPQHF. Written as DNA, the CDR3 is TGTGCCAGCAGCCGAGGTGGCCATGATCAGCCCCAGCATTTT.

There are many counts of this clonotype. The chain recombines TRBV3-1 with TRBJ2-7; tentatively, D is TRBD1 (5 bases). Germline CDR1 LGHDT, CDR2 YNNKEL (reference sequence). The CDR3 length is 15 residues. The V gene lost 4 bases and the J gene lost 1 base, with 14 bases spanning the gap. The CDR3, as DNA: TGTGCCAGCAGCCTGCAGGGTTCGGCATCCTACGAGCAGTACTTC. Its translation: CASSLQGSASYEQYF.